The entry that follows covers one T cell receptor beta chain sequence. Its specificity is unknown. Generated by immunoSEQ multiplex PCR, the TCRdb table keeps only in-frame clones and is missing some. The profile shows 950,000 to 1,300,000 clones, 65% to 80% of them singletons. The CDR3 is made up of 15 amino acids. CDR1 and CDR2 from the germline V gene are SGHTA and FQGNSA. V shed 0 bases and J shed 1 base, with 10 bases lying between them. Researchers partitioned CD4+ cells into CD45RA+ naive and CD45RA-negative memory subsets. The sample belongs to a study of shared clonotypes between healthy human individuals. Study outcomes and limitations: The study found about 5% of naive CD4 clonotypes shared across several donors.

The sequence was collected from a young man in good health. Sequences were obtained from memory CD4+ T cells sorted from blood. Subset: CD45RA-negative fraction. The V call is TRBV7-2, the J call TRBJ2-7; tentatively, D is TRBD2 (5 bases). For the CDR3, the DNA is TGTGCCAGCAGCTTAGCGGGCCGGGGATCCTACGAGCAGTACTTC. Amino acids: CASSLAGRGSYEQYF.